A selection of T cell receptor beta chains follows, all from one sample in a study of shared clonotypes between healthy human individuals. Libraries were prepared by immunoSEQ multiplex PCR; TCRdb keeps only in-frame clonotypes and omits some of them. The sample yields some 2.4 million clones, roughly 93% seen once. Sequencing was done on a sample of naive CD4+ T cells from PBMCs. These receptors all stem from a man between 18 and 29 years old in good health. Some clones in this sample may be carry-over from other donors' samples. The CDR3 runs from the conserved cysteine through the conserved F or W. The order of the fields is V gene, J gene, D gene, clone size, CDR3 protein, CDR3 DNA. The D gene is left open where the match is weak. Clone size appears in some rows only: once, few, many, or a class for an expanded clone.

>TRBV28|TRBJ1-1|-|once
CASSLMRTEAFF
TGTGCCAGCAGTTTGATGAGGACTGAAGCTTTCTTT
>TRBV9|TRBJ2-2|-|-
CASSVRGVDTGELFF
TGTGCCAGCAGCGTAAGAGGCGTGGACACCGGGGAGCTGTTTTTT
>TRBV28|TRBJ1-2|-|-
CASSLGQGGGYTF
TGTGCCAGCAGTTTAGGGCAGGGAGGTGGCTACACCTTC
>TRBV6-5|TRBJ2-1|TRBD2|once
CASSWGLAYNEQFF
TGTGCCAGCAGTTGGGGACTAGCATACAATGAGCAGTTCTTC
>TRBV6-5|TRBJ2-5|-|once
CASRETRSSAETQYF
TGTGCCAGCAGAGAGACCAGGAGCTCGGCGGAGACCCAGTACTTC
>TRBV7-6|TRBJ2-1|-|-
CASSLEPSGQFF
TGTGCCAGCAGCTTAGAACCGTCAGGGCAGTTCTTC
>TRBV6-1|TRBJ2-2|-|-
CASSEGALGIGELFF
TGTGCCAGCAGTGAGGGTGCTTTAGGTATCGGGGAGCTGTTTTTT
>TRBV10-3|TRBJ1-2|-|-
CAISEFAGANGGYTF
TGTGCCATCAGTGAGTTCGCGGGGGCAAACGGTGGTTACACCTTC
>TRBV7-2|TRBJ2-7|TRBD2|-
CASSLVAGGAYEQYF
TGTGCCAGCAGCTTAGTAGCGGGAGGGGCCTACGAGCAGTACTTC
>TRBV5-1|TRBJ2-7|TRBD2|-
CASSPTSGSYEQYF
TGCGCCAGCAGCCCGACTAGCGGCTCCTACGAGCAGTACTTC
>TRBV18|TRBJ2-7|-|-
CASSPQGEVEQYF
TGTGCCAGCTCCCCTCAGGGCGAAGTCGAGCAGTACTTC
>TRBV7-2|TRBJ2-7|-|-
CASSLDSSYEQYF
TGTGCCAGCAGCTTGGACAGCTCCTACGAGCAGTACTTC
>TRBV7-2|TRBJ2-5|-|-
CASSLVDRPGQETQYF
TGTGCCAGCAGCTTAGTGGATCGGCCAGGGCAAGAGACCCAGTACTTC
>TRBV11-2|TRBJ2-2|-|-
CASSFYTGELFF
TGTGCCAGCAGCTTCTATACGGGGGAGCTGTTTTTT
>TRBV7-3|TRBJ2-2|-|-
CASSLLAFTGTGELFF
TGTGCCAGCAGCTTACTCGCCTTCACGGGAACCGGGGAGCTGTTTTTT
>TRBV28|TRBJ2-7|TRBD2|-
CASRAGGAHEQYF
TGTGCCAGCAGGGCGGGAGGGGCGCACGAGCAGTACTTC
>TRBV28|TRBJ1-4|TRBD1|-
CASRPGGATNEKLFF
TGTGCCAGCAGGCCAGGGGGCGCGACTAATGAAAAACTGTTTTTT